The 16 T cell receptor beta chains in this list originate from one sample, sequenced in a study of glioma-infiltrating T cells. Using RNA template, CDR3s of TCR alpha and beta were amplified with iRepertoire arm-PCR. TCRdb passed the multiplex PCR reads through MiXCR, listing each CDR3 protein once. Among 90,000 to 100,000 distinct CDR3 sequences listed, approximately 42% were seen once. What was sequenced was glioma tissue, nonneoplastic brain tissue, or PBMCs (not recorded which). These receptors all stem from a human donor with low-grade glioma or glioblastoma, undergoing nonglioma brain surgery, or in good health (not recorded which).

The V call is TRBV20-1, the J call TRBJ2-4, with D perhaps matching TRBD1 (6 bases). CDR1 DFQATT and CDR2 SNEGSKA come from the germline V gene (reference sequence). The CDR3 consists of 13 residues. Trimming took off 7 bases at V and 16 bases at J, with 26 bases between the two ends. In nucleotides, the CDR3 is TGCAGTGATAGGGGGAGAGGCACGAACACGCACTACTTC. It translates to CSDRGRGTNTHYF.

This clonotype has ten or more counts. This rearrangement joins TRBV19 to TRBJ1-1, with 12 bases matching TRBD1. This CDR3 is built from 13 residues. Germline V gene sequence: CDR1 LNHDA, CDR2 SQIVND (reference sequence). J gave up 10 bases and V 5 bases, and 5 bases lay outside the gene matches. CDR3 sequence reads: CASSWDRGLGAFF. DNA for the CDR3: TGTGCCAGTAGTTGGGACAGGGGGCTCGGAGCTTTCTTT. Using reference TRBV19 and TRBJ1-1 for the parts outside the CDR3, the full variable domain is DGGITQSPKYLFRKEGQNVTLSCEQNLNHDAMYWYRQDPGQGLRLIYYSQIVNDFQKGDIAEGYSVSREKKESFPLTVTSAQKNPTAFYLCASSWDRGLGAFFGQGTRLTVV.

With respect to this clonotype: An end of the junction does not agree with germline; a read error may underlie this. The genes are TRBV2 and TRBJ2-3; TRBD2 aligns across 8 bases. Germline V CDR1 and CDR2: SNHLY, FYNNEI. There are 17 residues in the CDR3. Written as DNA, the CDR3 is TGTGCCAACAGTGATGCGGAAACTAGCGGAAGCACAGATACGCAGTATTTT. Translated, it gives CANSDAETSGSTDTQYF.

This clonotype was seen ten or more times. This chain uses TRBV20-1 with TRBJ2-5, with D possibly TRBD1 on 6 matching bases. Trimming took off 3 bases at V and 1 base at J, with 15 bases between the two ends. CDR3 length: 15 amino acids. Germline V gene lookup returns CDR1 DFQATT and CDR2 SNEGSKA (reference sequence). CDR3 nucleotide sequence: TGCAGTGCTAGGGTCCTAGGACAGCGCCAAGAGACCCAGTACTTC. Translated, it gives CSARVLGQRQETQYF.

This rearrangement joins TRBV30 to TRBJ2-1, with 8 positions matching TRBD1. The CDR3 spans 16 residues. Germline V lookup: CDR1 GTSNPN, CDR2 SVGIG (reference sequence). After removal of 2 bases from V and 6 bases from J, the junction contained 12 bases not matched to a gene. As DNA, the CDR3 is TGTGCCTGGAGTCCTCAGAGCAGGGGGACAGGCAATGAGCAGTTCTTC. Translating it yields CAWSPQSRGTGNEQFF.

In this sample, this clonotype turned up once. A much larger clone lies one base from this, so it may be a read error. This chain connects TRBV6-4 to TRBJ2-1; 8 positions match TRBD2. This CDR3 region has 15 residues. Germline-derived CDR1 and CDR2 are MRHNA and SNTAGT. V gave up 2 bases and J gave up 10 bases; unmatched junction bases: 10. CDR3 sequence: CASSDVSSGPREQFF. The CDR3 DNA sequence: TGTGCCAGCAGTGACGTCTCTAGCGGGCCTAGAGAGCAGTTCTTC.

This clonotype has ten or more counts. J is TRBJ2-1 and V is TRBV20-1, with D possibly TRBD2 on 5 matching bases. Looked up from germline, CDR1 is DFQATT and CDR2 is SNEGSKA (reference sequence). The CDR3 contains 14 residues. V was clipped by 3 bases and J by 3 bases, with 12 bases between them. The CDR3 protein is CSARRSGNYNEQFF. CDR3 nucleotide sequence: TGCAGTGCTAGGAGGAGCGGAAACTACAATGAGCAGTTCTTC.

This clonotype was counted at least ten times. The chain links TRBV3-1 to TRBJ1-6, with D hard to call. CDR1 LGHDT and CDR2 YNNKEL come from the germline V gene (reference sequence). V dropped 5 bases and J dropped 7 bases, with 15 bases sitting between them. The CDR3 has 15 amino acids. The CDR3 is CASSSLEVANSPLHF. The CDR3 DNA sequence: TGTGCCAGCAGCTCGCTAGAGGTTGCGAATTCACCCCTCCACTTT.

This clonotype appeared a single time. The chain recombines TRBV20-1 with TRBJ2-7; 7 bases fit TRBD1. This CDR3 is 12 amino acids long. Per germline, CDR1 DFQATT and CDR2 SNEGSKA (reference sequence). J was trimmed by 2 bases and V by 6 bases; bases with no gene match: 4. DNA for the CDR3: TGCAGTGCGCGACAGGGTCCCTACGAGCAGTACTTC. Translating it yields CSARQGPYEQYF.

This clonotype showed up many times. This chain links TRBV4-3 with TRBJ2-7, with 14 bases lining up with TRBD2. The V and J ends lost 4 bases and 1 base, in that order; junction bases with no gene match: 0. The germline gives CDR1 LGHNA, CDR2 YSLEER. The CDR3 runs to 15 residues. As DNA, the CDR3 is TGCGCCAGCAGCCGGACTAGCGGGAGGTCCTACGAGCAGTACTTC. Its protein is CASSRTSGRSYEQYF.

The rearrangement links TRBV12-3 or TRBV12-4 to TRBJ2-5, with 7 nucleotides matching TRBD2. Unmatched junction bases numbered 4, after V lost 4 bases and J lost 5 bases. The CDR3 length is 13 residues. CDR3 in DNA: TGTGCCAGCAGTTCGGGACTACGTGAGACCCAGTACTTC. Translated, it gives CASSSGLRETQYF.

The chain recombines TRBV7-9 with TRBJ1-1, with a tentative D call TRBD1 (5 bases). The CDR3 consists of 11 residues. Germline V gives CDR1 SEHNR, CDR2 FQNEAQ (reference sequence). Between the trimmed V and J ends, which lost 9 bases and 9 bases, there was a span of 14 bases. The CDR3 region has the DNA TGTGCCAGAGCGCGGGGGACTAAAGCTTTCTTT. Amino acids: CARARGTKAFF. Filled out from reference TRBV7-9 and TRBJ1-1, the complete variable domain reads DTGVSQNPRHKITKRGQNVTFRCDPISEHNRLYWYRQTLGQGPEFLTYFQNEAQLEKSRLLSDRFSAERPKGSFSTLEIQRTEQGDSAMYLCARARGTKAFFGQGTRLTVV.

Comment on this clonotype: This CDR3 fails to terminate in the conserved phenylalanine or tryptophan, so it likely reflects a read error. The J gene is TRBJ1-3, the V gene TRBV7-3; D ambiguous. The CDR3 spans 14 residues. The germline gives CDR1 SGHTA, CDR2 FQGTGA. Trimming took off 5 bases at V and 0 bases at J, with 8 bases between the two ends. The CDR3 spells CASSPAGSGNTIYL. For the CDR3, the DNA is TGTGCCAGCAGCCCGGCGGGCTCTGGAAACACCATATATCTT.

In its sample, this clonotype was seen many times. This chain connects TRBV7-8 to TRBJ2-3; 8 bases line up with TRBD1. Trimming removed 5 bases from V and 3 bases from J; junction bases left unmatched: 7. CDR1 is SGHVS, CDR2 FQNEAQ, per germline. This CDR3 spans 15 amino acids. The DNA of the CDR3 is TGTGCCAGCAGCATAAGGACAGGGAGGACAGATACGCAGTATTTT. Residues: CASSIRTGRTDTQYF.

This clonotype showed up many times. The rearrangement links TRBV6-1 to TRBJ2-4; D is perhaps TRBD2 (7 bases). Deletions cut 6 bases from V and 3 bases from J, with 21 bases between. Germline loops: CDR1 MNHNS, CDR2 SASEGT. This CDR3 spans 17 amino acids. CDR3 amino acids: CASSKTAGGGGKNIQYF. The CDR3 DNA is TGTGCCAGCAGCAAGACGGCTGGAGGGGGGGGCAAAAACATTCAGTACTTC.

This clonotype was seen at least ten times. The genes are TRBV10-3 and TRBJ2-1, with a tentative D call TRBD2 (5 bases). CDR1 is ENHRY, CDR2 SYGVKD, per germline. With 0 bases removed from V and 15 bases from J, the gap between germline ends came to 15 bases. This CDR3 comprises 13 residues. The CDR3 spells CAISESSKGVAFF. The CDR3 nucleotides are TGTGCCATCAGTGAGTCGTCTAAGGGAGTAGCGTTCTTC.